These 25 T cell receptor beta chains originate from one sample sequenced in a study of graft-versus-host responses after intestinal transplantation. No antigen has been assigned to these receptors. The data were produced by immunoSEQ multiplex PCR, yet TCRdb's version contains in-frame clones alone and is incomplete. The repertoire holds roughly 100,000 clones, with less than 90% as singletons. This sample comprised unstimulated CD4+ T cells sorted from spleen or lymph node cells, obtained before intestinal transplant. These TCRs come from a human donor who received an intestinal transplant.

This chain connects TRBV18 to TRBJ2-3, with TRBD2 identical over 12 bases. Germline CDR1 is KGHSH and CDR2 is LQKENI. The trim removed 7 bases at V and 2 bases at J, leaving 13 bases unmatched. CDR3 length: 18 amino acids. CDR3 protein: CASLSSGRALRPTDTQYF. In DNA form, the CDR3 reads TGTGCCAGCTTGTCTAGCGGGAGGGCGTTGAGGCCCACAGATACGCAGTATTTT.

The genes are TRBV4-1 and TRBJ1-2, with D maybe TRBD1 (5 bases). V gave up 0 bases and J gave up 2 bases, with 10 bases separating them. Looked up from germline, CDR1 is MGHRA and CDR2 is YSYEKL. This CDR3 has 15 amino acids. The CDR3 reads CASSQDMGQNYGYTF. CDR3 DNA: TGCGCCAGCAGCCAAGATATGGGGCAGAACTATGGCTACACCTTC.

The V call is TRBV6-5, the J call TRBJ1-4; 9 bases are a match to TRBD1. V was pared by 5 bases and J by 6 bases, with 7 bases of the junction left unmatched. This CDR3 is built from 15 residues. Germline values: CDR1 MNHEY, CDR2 SVGAGI. CDR3 amino acids: CASSRGQGRDEKLFF. CDR3 coding DNA: TGTGCCAGCAGTCGGGGACAGGGTCGAGATGAAAAACTGTTTTTT.

The J gene is TRBJ2-3, the V gene TRBV4-1, with D possibly being TRBD1 or TRBD2 (5 bases each). The V and J ends lost 10 bases and 4 bases respectively, with 12 bases between them. The germline CDR1 and CDR2 sequences are MGHRA and YSYEKL. CDR3 size: 12 residues. CDR3: CATGTRPDTQYF. The CDR3 DNA reads TGCGCCACTGGGACCCGGCCAGATACGCAGTATTTT.

This clone was counted a single time. The chain recombines TRBV28 with TRBJ1-6; no reliable D call. The CDR3 runs to 15 residues. CDR1 MDHEN and CDR2 SYDVKM come from the germline V gene. The V gene lost 6 bases and the J gene lost 0 bases, with 9 bases spanning the gap. CDR3 DNA: TGTGCCAGCAGGGGCAGGAGCTCCTATAATTCACCCCTCCACTTT. This codes for CASRGRSSYNSPLHF.

The V call is TRBV5-5, the J call TRBJ2-7; 8 bases map to TRBD1. The CDR3 runs to 14 residues. With V trimmed by 3 bases and J by 3 bases, 5 bases remained unmatched. Germline lookup yields CDR1 SGHKS and CDR2 YYEKEE (reference sequence). The CDR3 loop is CASSWGQVYYEQYF. DNA for the CDR3: TGTGCCAGCAGCTGGGGACAGGTTTACTACGAGCAGTACTTC.

This clone was counted only a few times. V gene TRBV6-5 combines with J gene TRBJ2-7; D is uncertain. Germline V lookup: CDR1 MNHEY, CDR2 SVGAGI. Trimming pared 7 bases from V and 2 bases from J, leaving 15 bases between. The CDR3 consists of 14 residues. In nucleotides, the CDR3 is TGTGCCAGCACCTCACCCCGGCGACCCTACGAGCAGTACTTC. Translation: CASTSPRRPYEQYF.

V and J are TRBV6-5 and TRBJ1-2; D is undetermined. The germline CDR1 and CDR2 sequences are MNHEY and SVGAGI. Trimming removed 10 bases at V and 8 bases at J, with 17 bases between. CDR3 length equals 12 residues. For the CDR3, the DNA is TGTGCCACTAACCAGGCTTTCGGGGGCTACACCTTC. It translates to CATNQAFGGYTF.

V usage is TRBV20-1 and J usage is TRBJ2-5; D uncertain. Germline CDR1 DFQATT, CDR2 SNEGSKA (reference sequence). The CDR3 sequence is 11 residues long. The CDR3 DNA reads as TGCAGGGTCGATAAGGGAGAGACCCAGTACTTC. Its protein is CRVDKGETQYF.

The chain links TRBV4-1 to TRBJ2-1, with D possibly being TRBD2 (5 bases). Germline V gives CDR1 MGHRA, CDR2 YSYEKL. The CDR3 runs 16 residues. The V and J ends lost 4 bases and 3 bases respectively, with 16 bases between them. Here the CDR3 reads CASSPRVGARYNEQFF. The CDR3 DNA is TGCGCCAGCAGCCCCCGGGTGGGAGCCCGCTACAATGAGCAGTTCTTC.

The gene calls are TRBV2 and TRBJ2-7; 9 nucleotides agree with TRBD2. This CDR3 contains 16 residues. Germline V gene data show CDR1 as SNHLY and CDR2 as FYNNEI. Germline trimming cut 7 bases from V and 3 bases from J; bases unmatched to any gene: 13. CDR3 coding DNA: TGTGCCAGCATGATCCGAGGAGAAGCGGGAGGCTACGAGCAGTACTTC. Translation gives CASMIRGEAGGYEQYF. Full variable domain (missing parts from reference TRBV2 and TRBJ2-7): EPEVTQTPSHQVTQMGQEVILRCVPISNHLYFYWYRQILGQKVEFLVSFYNNEISEKSEIFDDQFSVERPDGSNFTLKIRSTKLEDSAMYFCASMIRGEAGGYEQYFGPGTRLTVT.

In this sample, this clone turned up a few times. The chain is built from TRBV4-2 and TRBJ2-7; 7 nucleotides match TRBD1. The CDR3 extends over 16 amino acids. V shed 2 bases, J shed 1 base, and the junction held 8 bases outside the gene matches. Germline V gene data show CDR1 as LGHNA and CDR2 as YNFKEQ. DNA for the CDR3: TGTGCCAGCAGCCAATATGAGACAGGGACATCCTACGAGCAGTACTTC. This gives the protein CASSQYETGTSYEQYF.

On this clone itself: Germline is not matched at one junction end, which may reflect a read error. This chain uses TRBV7-3 with TRBJ1-1; a possible D gene is TRBD1 (5 bases). Germline assignment: CDR1 SGHTA and CDR2 FQGTGA. The CDR3 is made up of 13 amino acids. CDR3 DNA sequence: TGTGTCAGCAGCTTAAGCAGGGCCACTGAAGCTTTCTTT. Translation: CVSSLSRATEAFF.

This clone was observed a handful of times. The rearrangement links TRBV11-2 to TRBJ1-1, with 11 nucleotides matching TRBD1. The CDR3 totals 16 residues. V lost 5 bases, J lost 5 bases, and 10 bases stayed unmatched. From germline, CDR1 is SGHAT and CDR2 FQNNGV. The CDR3 loop reads CASSLEGTGGRTEAFF. The CDR3 DNA is TGTGCCAGCAGCCTCGAGGGGACAGGGGGAAGAACTGAAGCTTTCTTT.

The V call is TRBV19, the J call TRBJ1-4; 7 nucleotides line up with TRBD1. V dropped 5 bases and J dropped 4; count of bases not matched to a gene: 7. Germline loops: CDR1 LNHDA, CDR2 SQIVND (reference sequence). This CDR3 is built from 15 residues. The CDR3 spells CASSFYRGRNEKLFF. The CDR3 DNA reads TGTGCCAGTAGTTTTTACAGGGGACGTAATGAAAAACTGTTTTTT.

The V and J genes are TRBV9 and TRBJ2-1; a weak D match, TRBD1 (6 bases). Germline V gene lookup returns CDR1 SGDLS and CDR2 YYNGEE. V lost 1 base and J 6 bases, leaving 11 bases between the germline ends. The CDR3 loop spans 14 amino acids. The CDR3 DNA reads as TGTGCCAGCAGCGTAAGGGCACAGGGCAATGAGCAGTTCTTC. This translates into CASSVRAQGNEQFF.

The rearrangement joins TRBV7-3 to TRBJ1-2; D gene unclear. Trimming stripped 3 bases from V and 2 bases from J, with 7 bases between. Germline loops: CDR1 SGHTA, CDR2 FQGTGA. The CDR3 extends over 13 amino acids. In DNA, the CDR3 is TGTGCCAGCAGCTTTTACCCAAACTATGGCTACACCTTC. Translating gives CASSFYPNYGYTF.

The chain has TRBV20-1 and TRBJ1-2; D gene unclear. This CDR3 is built from 11 residues. In germline, CDR1 is DFQATT, CDR2 SNEGSKA (reference sequence). The ends were cut back, 6 bases at V and 4 bases at J, with 9 bases in the middle. The CDR3: CSARNSYGYTF. The CDR3 region has the DNA TGCAGTGCCAGAAACAGCTATGGCTACACCTTC.

The J gene is TRBJ2-3, the V gene TRBV7-3, with D tentatively TRBD1 (5 bases). V was pared by 4 bases and J by 5 bases, with 16 bases between. Germline V gives CDR1 SGHTA, CDR2 FQGTGA. The CDR3 length is 15 residues. The CDR3 DNA reads as TGTGCCAGCAGCTCCCAGGGTCTGGGCGGAGATACGCAGTATTTT. As protein: CASSSQGLGGDTQYF. The variable domain in full, completed from reference TRBV7-3 and TRBJ2-3, reads GAGVSQTPSNKVTEKGKYVELRCDPISGHTALYWYRQSLGQGPEFLIYFQGTGAADDSGLPNDRFFAVRPEGSVSTLKIQRTERGDSAVYLCASSSQGLGGDTQYFGPGTRLTVL.

This sequence joins TRBV5-1 and TRBJ1-2; D is undetermined. CDR3 length: 15 amino acids. V was cut by 4 bases and J by 2 bases, with 15 bases left in between. From germline, CDR1 is SGHRS and CDR2 YFSETQ. CDR3 DNA sequence: TGCGCCAGCAGCCTGCTCTTTGGGAACAACTATGGCTACACCTTC. Translation gives CASSLLFGNNYGYTF.

This chain links TRBV30 with TRBJ2-7; no clear D. The germline gives CDR1 GTSNPN, CDR2 SVGIG (reference sequence). The CDR3 extends over 13 amino acids. V was shortened by 0 bases and J by 5 bases, with 11 bases between the two germline ends. CDR3 loop: CAWSVMGANEQYF. The DNA of the CDR3 is TGTGCCTGGAGTGTAATGGGCGCAAACGAGCAGTACTTC.

The chain employs TRBV6-1 and TRBJ2-5; a weak D match, TRBD2 (6 bases). Germline CDR1 and CDR2: MNHNS and SASEGT. The CDR3 contains 13 residues. The ends were cut back, 9 bases at V and 5 bases at J, with 16 bases in the middle. Here the CDR3 DNA reads TGTGCCAGTGGCTTTGGGGGGAGGGAGACCCAGTACTTC. Its translation: CASGFGGRETQYF.

The chain joins TRBV5-1 to TRBJ1-1, with 8 bases lining up with TRBD1. The CDR3 covers 14 residues. The germline CDR1 and CDR2 sequences are SGHRS and YFSETQ. V gave up 7 bases and J gave up 6 bases; unmatched junction bases: 11. DNA for the CDR3: TGCGCCAGCGCCCAACAGGGGGGGATTGCTGAAGCTTTCTTT. Encoded protein: CASAQQGGIAEAFF.

V is TRBV7-2 and J is TRBJ2-2, with D unresolved. The CDR3 runs to 15 residues. Germline V gene lookup returns CDR1 SGHTA and CDR2 FQGNSA. V lost 2 bases, J lost 4 bases, and 11 bases lay in between. The CDR3 protein is CASSLHRAPTGELFF. CDR3 bases: TGTGCCAGCAGCTTACATCGGGCTCCCACCGGGGAGCTGTTTTTT.

V usage is TRBV2 and J usage is TRBJ1-1; no clear D. The CDR3 is 13 amino acids. The germline V gene has CDR1 SNHLY and CDR2 FYNNEI. Trimming cost V 3 bases and J 1 base, with 6 bases left between them. CDR3 bases: TGTGCCAGCAGTGACCCTTGGAACACTGAAGCTTTCTTT. Translating gives CASSDPWNTEAFF.